These 18 T cell receptor beta chains share one sample of origin, sequenced in a study of vaccination effects on CD4 cells after COVID-19. Upon completion of about eleven days in culture, CD4+ T cells were isolated. The table came from immunoSEQ multiplex PCR; TCRdb's copy has only in-frame clones and leaves some out. The sample shows 35,000 to 40,000 clones, about 70% of them seen only once. No antigen is known for these receptors. This specimen was CD4+ T cells from PBMCs cultured without peptide, taken before COVID-19 vaccination. Source of these receptors: a human donor who received a COVID-19 vaccine.

This chain uses TRBV27 with TRBJ1-5, with a weak D call TRBD1 (6 bases). The germline CDR1 and CDR2 sequences are MNHEY and SMNVEV (reference sequence). CDR3 size: 18 residues. V was cut by 0 bases and J by 0 bases, with 15 bases left in between. The CDR3 here is CASSLSFIRGNSNQPQHF. CDR3 coding DNA: TGTGCCAGCAGTTTATCATTCATCAGGGGAAATAGCAATCAGCCCCAGCATTTT.

The V and J genes are TRBV6-1 and TRBJ1-5; D ambiguous. Germline V lookup: CDR1 MNHNS, CDR2 SASEGT. Trimming cost V 2 bases and J 7 bases, with 18 bases left between them. The CDR3 length is 16 residues. The CDR3 loop is CASSEPLRPEDQPQHF. Here the CDR3 DNA reads TGTGCCAGCAGTGAACCCCTGCGACCCGAGGACCAGCCCCAGCATTTT.

The chain recombines TRBV6-1 with TRBJ2-7, with TRBD1 identical over 9 bases. V lost 1 base, J lost 1 base, and 2 bases stayed unmatched. This CDR3 contains 15 residues. CDR1 and CDR2 from the germline V gene are MNHNS and SASEGT. The CDR3 sequence is CASSEVGTGSYEQYF. The CDR3 nucleotides read TGTGCCAGCAGTGAAGTGGGGACAGGGTCCTACGAGCAGTACTTC.

The genes are TRBV3-1 (or the pseudogene TRBV3-2) and TRBJ2-5, with D possibly being TRBD2 (5 bases). The germline V and J ends were trimmed by 4 bases and 3 bases, with 18 bases remaining between them. Germline-derived CDR1 and CDR2 are LGHDT and YNNKEL (reference sequence). This CDR3 has 16 residues. The CDR3 region is CASSLFRGRVEETQYF. CDR3 nucleotides: TGTGCCAGCAGCCTTTTTAGAGGGAGAGTGGAAGAGACCCAGTACTTC.

J is TRBJ1-3 and V is TRBV20-1; tentative D call: TRBD1 (5 bases). The CDR3 contains 17 residues. Germline loops: CDR1 DFQATT, CDR2 SNEGSKA (reference sequence). The V end was cut by 3 bases, the J end by 0 bases, with 18 bases between. The CDR3 spells CSASPYPPGLSGNTIYF. The CDR3 DNA is TGCAGTGCTAGTCCCTATCCCCCGGGACTCTCTGGAAACACCATATATTTT.

The chain combines TRBV30 with TRBJ2-4, with D possibly being TRBD2 (6 bases). Trimming removed 3 bases from V and 0 bases from J, with 9 bases in between. The CDR3 runs 14 residues. Germline lookup yields CDR1 GTSNPN and CDR2 SVGIG (reference sequence). CDR3 bases: TGTGCCTGGAGCGGGGGACTAGCCAAAAACATTCAGTACTTC. This sequence encodes CAWSGGLAKNIQYF.

This clone was detected only a few times. The rearrangement uses TRBV27 and TRBJ1-2; TRBD1 matches at 8 bases. The CDR3 loop spans 14 amino acids. Germline CDR1 and CDR2: MNHEY and SMNVEV (reference sequence). The trim removed 8 bases at V and 4 bases at J, leaving 9 bases unmatched. The CDR3 region is CASGPQGAGYGYTF. DNA for the CDR3: TGTGCCAGCGGCCCGCAGGGGGCTGGCTATGGCTACACCTTC.

The chain links TRBV3-1 (or the pseudogene TRBV3-2) to TRBJ2-5; 11 nucleotides line up with TRBD2. This CDR3 comprises 15 residues. The germline V gene encodes CDR1 LGHDT and CDR2 YNNKEL (reference sequence). V was clipped by 8 bases and J by 6 bases; unmatched bases: 11. DNA for the CDR3: TGTGCCAGCCGCGGGGGACTAGCGGCCGCCAAGACCCAGTACTTC. As protein: CASRGGLAAAKTQYF.

This chain connects TRBV6-5 to TRBJ1-1, with D unresolved. The germline gives CDR1 MNHEY, CDR2 SVGAGI. The CDR3 loop spans 14 amino acids. The ends were cut back, 8 bases at V and 4 bases at J, with 17 bases in the middle. CDR3 nucleotides: TGTGCCAGCCGCCCCGGGTGGAAGGGCACTGAAGCTTTCTTT. This encodes CASRPGWKGTEAFF.

The DNA of the CDR3 is TGTGCCAGCAGCTCGCTGGACAGCTATGGCTACACCTTC. As protein: CASSSLDSYGYTF. The chain carries TRBV5-4 and TRBJ1-2; tentative D call: TRBD1 (6 bases). Trimming removed 3 bases from V and 4 bases from J, with 10 bases in between. In germline, CDR1 is SGHNT, CDR2 YYREEE (reference sequence). The CDR3 totals 13 residues.

The V gene is TRBV7-8, the J gene TRBJ1-5; no definite D call. Germline V lookup: CDR1 SGHVS, CDR2 FQNEAQ. Between the trimmed V and J ends, which lost 0 bases and 7 bases, there was a span of 7 bases. The CDR3 has 13 residues. The CDR3 DNA reads as TGTGCCAGCAGCTTAGCGGAGGCCCAGCCCCAGCATTTT. This sequence encodes CASSLAEAQPQHF.

This chain's CDR3 is CASSLTSGARDTQYF. The CDR3 DNA is TGTGCCAGCAGTTTAACTAGCGGGGCCCGGGATACGCAGTATTTT. The chain combines TRBV27 with TRBJ2-3; 10 positions match TRBD2. The V segment lost 2 bases and the J segment 6 bases; nucleotides outside the gene matches: 5. The CDR3 extends over 15 amino acids. The germline CDR1 and CDR2 sequences are MNHEY and SMNVEV (reference sequence).

This clone was counted a single time. The sample contains more than one DNA sequence encoding this CDR3. V and J are TRBV7-9 and TRBJ1-1; tentatively, D is TRBD1 (5 bases). The CDR3 is 15 residues long. Trimming took off 0 bases at V and 0 bases at J, with 8 bases between the two ends. Germline assignment: CDR1 SEHNR and CDR2 FQNEAQ (reference sequence). Here the CDR3 DNA reads TGTGCCAGCAGCTTAGCGGGGGGAGTGAACACTGAAGCTTTCTTT. Its protein product is CASSLAGGVNTEAFF. Using reference TRBV7-9 and TRBJ1-1 for the parts outside the CDR3, the full variable domain is DTGVSQNPRHKITKRGQNVTFRCDPISEHNRLYWYRQTLGQGPEFLTYFQNEAQLEKSRLLSDRFSAERPKGSFSTLEIQRTEQGDSAMYLCASSLAGGVNTEAFFGQGTRLTVV.

The V and J genes are TRBV5-1 and TRBJ2-5; 7 bases line up with TRBD1. The junction had 14 bases not matched to a gene; V was cut back by 4 bases and J by 5 bases. CDR3 size: 16 residues. Germline V gives CDR1 SGHRS, CDR2 YFSETQ. DNA of the CDR3: TGCGCCAGCAGCCCTTGGGTTACAGGGGTAGCCGAGACCCAGTACTTC. Translating gives CASSPWVTGVAETQYF. The whole variable domain, remainder taken from reference TRBV5-1 and TRBJ2-5, is KAGVTQTPRYLIKTRGQQVTLSCSPISGHRSVSWYQQTPGQGLQFLFEYFSETQRNKGNFPGRFSGRQFSNSRSEMNVSTLELGDSALYLCASSPWVTGVAETQYFGPGTRLLVL.

V and J are TRBV9 and TRBJ1-2; no definite D call. The V and J ends lost 0 bases and 1 base respectively, with 7 bases between them. The germline V gene encodes CDR1 SGDLS and CDR2 YYNGEE. The CDR3 runs to 14 residues. In DNA, the CDR3 is TGTGCCAGCAGCGTAGGAGGAGATAACTATGGCTACACCTTC. Translated, it gives CASSVGGDNYGYTF.

J is TRBJ1-2 and V is TRBV6-5, with 8 bases matching TRBD1. CDR1 is MNHEY and CDR2 is SVGAGI in the germline V gene. V shed 6 bases, J shed 7 bases, and the junction held 7 bases outside the gene matches. CDR3 length: 13 amino acids. CDR3 protein: CASRGQGLGGYTF. CDR3 nucleotide sequence: TGTGCCAGCAGAGGACAGGGTTTGGGTGGCTACACCTTC.

This chain joins TRBV18 and TRBJ1-2; D is ambiguous. Trimming shortened V by 3 bases and J by 0 bases, and 11 bases separated the two germline ends. The CDR3 has 15 amino acids. Germline lookup yields CDR1 KGHSH and CDR2 LQKENI. CDR3 sequence (DNA): TGTGCCAGCTCACCCTCAACGACAACTAACTATGGCTACACCTTC. It encodes CASSPSTTTNYGYTF.

This chain connects TRBV5-1 to TRBJ2-5, with D uncertain. V dropped 7 bases and J dropped 2 bases, with 12 bases sitting between them. The germline V gene encodes CDR1 SGHRS and CDR2 YFSETQ. CDR3 length equals 13 residues. This CDR3 reads CASAAPGQETQYF. The CDR3 DNA follows: TGCGCCAGCGCCGCGCCAGGACAAGAGACCCAGTACTTC.